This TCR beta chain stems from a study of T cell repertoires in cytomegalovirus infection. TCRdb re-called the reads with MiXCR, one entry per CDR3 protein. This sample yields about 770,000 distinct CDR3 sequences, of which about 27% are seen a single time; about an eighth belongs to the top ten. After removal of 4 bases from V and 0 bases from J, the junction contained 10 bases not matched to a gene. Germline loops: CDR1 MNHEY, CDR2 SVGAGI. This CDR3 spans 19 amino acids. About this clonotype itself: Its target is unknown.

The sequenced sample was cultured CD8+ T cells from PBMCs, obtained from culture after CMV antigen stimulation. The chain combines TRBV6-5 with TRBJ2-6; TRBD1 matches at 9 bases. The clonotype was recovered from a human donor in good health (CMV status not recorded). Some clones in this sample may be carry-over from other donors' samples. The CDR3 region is CASSLTGQGKGSGANVLTF. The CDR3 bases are TGTGCCAGCAGTTTGACGGGACAGGGAAAAGGCTCTGGGGCCAACGTCCTGACTTTC.